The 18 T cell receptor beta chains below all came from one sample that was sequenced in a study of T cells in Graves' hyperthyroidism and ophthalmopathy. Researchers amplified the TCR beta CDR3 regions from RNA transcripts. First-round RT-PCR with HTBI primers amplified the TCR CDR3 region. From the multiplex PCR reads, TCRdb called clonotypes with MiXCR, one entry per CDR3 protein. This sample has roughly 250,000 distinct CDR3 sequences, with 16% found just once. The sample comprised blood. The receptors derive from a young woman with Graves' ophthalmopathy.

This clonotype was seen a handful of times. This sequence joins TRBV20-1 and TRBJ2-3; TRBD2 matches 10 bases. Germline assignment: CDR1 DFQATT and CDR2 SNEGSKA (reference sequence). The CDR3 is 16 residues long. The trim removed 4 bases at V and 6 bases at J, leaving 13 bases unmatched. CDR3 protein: CSATKALAGDLDTQYF. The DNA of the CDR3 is TGCAGTGCTACCAAGGCGCTAGCGGGAGATCTTGATACGCAGTATTTT.

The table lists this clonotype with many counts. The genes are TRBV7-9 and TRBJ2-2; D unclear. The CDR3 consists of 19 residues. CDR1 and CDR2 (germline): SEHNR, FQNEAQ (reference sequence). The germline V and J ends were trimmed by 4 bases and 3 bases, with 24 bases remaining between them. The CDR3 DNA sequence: TGTGCCAGCAGCTCCCTAGGTAGGCGCACGGCGTGGGACACCGGGGAGCTGTTTTTT. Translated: CASSSLGRRTAWDTGELFF.

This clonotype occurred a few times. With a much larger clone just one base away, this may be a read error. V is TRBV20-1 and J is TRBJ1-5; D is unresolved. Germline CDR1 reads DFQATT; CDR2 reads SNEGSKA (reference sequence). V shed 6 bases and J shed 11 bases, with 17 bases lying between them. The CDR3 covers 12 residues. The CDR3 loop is CSANQLGNSQHF. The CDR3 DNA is TGCAGTGCGAATCAGCTGGGCAATTCCCAGCATTTT.

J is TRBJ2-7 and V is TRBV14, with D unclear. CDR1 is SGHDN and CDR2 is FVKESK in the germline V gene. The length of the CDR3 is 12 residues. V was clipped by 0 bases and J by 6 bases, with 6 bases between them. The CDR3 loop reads CASSQDRREQYF. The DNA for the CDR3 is TGTGCCAGCAGCCAAGATCGACGCGAGCAGTACTTC.

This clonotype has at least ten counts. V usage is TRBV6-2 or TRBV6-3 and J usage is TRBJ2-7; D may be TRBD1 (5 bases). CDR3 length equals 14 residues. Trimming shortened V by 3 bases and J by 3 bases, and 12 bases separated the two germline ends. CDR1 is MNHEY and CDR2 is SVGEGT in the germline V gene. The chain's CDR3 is CASSYFRQNYEQYF. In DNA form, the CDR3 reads TGTGCCAGCAGTTATTTTCGACAGAACTACGAGCAGTACTTC.

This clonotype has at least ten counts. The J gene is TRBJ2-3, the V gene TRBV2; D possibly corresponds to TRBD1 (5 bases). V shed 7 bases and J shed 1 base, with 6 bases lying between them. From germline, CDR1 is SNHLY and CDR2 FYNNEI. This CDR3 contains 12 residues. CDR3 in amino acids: CASIGGTDTQYF. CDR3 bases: TGTGCCAGCATAGGGGGCACAGATACGCAGTATTTT.

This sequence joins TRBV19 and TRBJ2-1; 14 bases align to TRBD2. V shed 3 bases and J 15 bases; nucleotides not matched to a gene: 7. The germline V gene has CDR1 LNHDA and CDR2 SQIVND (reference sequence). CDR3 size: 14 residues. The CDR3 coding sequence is TGTGCCAGTAGTATGACTAGCGGGGGGGCGGTTCGGTTCTTC. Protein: CASSMTSGGAVRFF.

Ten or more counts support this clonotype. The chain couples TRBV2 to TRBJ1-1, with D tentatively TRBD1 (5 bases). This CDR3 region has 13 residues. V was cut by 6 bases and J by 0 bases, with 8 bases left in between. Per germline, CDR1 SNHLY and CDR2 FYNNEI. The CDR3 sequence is CASSTTVNTEAFF. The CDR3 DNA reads TGTGCCAGCAGCACGACAGTGAACACTGAAGCTTTCTTT. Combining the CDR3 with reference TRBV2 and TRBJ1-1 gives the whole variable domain EPEVTQTPSHQVTQMGQEVILRCVPISNHLYFYWYRQILGQKVEFLVSFYNNEISEKSEIFDDQFSVERPDGSNFTLKIRSTKLEDSAMYFCASSTTVNTEAFFGQGTRLTVV.

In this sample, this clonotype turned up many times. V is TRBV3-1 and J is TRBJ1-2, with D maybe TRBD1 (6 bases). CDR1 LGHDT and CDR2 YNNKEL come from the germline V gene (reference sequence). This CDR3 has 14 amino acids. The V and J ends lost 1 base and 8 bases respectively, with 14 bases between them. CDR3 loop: CASSQVRSGAGYTF. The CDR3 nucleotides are TGTGCCAGCAGCCAAGTTCGTTCAGGGGCGGGCTACACCTTC.

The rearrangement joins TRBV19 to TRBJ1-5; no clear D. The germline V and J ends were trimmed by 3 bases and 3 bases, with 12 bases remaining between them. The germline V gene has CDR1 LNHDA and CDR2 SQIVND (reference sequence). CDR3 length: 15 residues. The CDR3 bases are TGTGCCAGTAGTATGAATGGCAGGTCCAATCAGCCCCAGCATTTT. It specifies CASSMNGRSNQPQHF.

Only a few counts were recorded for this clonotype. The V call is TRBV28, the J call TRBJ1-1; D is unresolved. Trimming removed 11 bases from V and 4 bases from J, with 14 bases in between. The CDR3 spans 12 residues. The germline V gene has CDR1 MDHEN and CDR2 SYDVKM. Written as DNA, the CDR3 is TGTGCCTGTACGGATTGGGGCACTGAAGCTTTCTTT. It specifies CACTDWGTEAFF.

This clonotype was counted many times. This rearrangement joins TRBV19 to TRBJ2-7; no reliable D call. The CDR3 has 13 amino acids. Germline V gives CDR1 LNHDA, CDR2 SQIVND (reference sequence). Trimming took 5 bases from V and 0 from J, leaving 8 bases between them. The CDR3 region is CASSEAASYEQYF. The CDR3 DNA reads TGTGCCAGTAGTGAGGCAGCCTCCTACGAGCAGTACTTC. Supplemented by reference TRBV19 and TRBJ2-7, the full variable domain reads DGGITQSPKYLFRKEGQNVTLSCEQNLNHDAMYWYRQDPGQGLRLIYYSQIVNDFQKGDIAEGYSVSREKKESFPLTVTSAQKNPTAFYLCASSEAASYEQYFGPGTRLTVT.

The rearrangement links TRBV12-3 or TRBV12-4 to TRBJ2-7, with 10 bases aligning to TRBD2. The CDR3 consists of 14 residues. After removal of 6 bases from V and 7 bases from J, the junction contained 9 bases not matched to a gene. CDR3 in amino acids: CASSTLAGLGEQYF. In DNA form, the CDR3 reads TGTGCCAGCAGCACACTAGCGGGATTGGGGGAGCAGTACTTC.

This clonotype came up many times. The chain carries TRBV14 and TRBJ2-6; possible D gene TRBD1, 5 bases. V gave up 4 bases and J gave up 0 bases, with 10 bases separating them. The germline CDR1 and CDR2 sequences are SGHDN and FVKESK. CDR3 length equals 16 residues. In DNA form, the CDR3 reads TGTGCCAGCAGCCGGTATGGGGCCTCTGGGGCCAACGTCCTGACTTTC. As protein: CASSRYGASGANVLTF. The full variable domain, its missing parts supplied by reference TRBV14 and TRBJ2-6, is EAGVTQFPSHSVIEKGQTVTLRCDPISGHDNLYWYRRVMGKEIKFLLHFVKESKQDESGMPNNRFLAERTGGTYSTLKVQPAELEDSGVYFCASSRYGASGANVLTFGAGSRLTVL.

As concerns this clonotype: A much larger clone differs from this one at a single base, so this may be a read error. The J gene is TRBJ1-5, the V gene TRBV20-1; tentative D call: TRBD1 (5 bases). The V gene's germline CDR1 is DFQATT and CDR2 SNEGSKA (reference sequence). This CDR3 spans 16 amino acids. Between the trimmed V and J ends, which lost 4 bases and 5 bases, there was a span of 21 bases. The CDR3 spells CSAIARRTSGYQPQHF. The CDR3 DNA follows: TGCAGTGCTATCGCCAGGCGGACATCCGGTTATCAGCCCCAGCATTTT.

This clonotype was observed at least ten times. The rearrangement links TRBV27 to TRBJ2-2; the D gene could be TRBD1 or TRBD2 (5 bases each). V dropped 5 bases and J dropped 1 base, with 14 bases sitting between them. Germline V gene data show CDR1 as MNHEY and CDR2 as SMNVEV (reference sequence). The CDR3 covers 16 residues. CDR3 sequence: CASSHGDGQNTGELFF. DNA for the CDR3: TGTGCCAGCAGTCATGGGGACGGCCAGAACACCGGGGAGCTGTTTTTT.

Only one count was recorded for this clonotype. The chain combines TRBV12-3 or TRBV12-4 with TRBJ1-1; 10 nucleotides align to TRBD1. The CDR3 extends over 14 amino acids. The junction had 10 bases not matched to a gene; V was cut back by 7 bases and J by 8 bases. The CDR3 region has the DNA TGTGCCAGCACTGGGCCGGGACAGGGGACGGAAGCTTTCTTT. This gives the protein CASTGPGQGTEAFF.

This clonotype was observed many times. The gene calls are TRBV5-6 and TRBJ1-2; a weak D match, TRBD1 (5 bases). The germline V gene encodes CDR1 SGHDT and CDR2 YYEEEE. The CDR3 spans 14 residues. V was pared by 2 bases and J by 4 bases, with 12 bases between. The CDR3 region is CASSLLWGVYGYTF. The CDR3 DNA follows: TGTGCCAGCAGCTTATTATGGGGCGTCTATGGCTACACCTTC.